This is a list of T cell receptor beta chains from one sample in a study of vaccination effects on CD4 cells after COVID-19. No antigen has been identified for these receptors. Sequencing used immunoSEQ multiplex PCR; TCRdb keeps in-frame clones, though not all of them. This table has tens of thousands of clones, approximately 63% appearing once. The input for sequencing was CD4+ T cells from PBMCs cultured with HCoV-229E spike peptides, taken before COVID-19 vaccination. The source of these receptors is a human donor who received a COVID-19 vaccine. The CDR3 runs from the conserved cysteine through the conserved F or W. The D gene is left open where the match is weak. Not all rows give a size; the values are once, few, many and, for expanded clones, a class.

V gene	CDR3 length	D gene	clone size	J gene	CDR3 protein	CDR3 DNA
TRBV7-6	16	TRBD2	.	TRBJ2-7	CASSLALAGLSYEQYF	TGTGCCAGCAGCTTAGCGCTAGCGGGCCTCTCCTACGAGCAGTACTTC
TRBV10-3	14	.	.	TRBJ2-2	CAISDSANTGELFF	TGTGCCATCAGTGATTCTGCTAACACCGGGGAGCTGTTTTTT
TRBV5-1	15	TRBD1	.	TRBJ2-1	CASSDRDRGYNEQFF	TGCGCCAGCAGCGACCGGGACAGGGGATACAATGAGCAGTTCTTC
TRBV11-2	15	.	.	TRBJ1-4	CASTQRGGVNEKLFF	TGTGCCAGCACCCAACGGGGGGGGGTCAATGAAAAACTGTTTTTT
TRBV4-1	16	.	once	TRBJ2-3	CASSQDYRRAADTQYF	TGCGCCAGCAGCCAAGACTACCGAAGGGCCGCAGATACGCAGTATTTT
TRBV10-3	16	.	.	TRBJ1-6	CAISESRQGNNSPLHF	TGTGCCATCAGTGAGTCGAGGCAGGGGAATAATTCACCCCTCCACTTT
TRBV7-2	17	TRBD1	.	TRBJ2-6	CASSSTGGRSGANILTF	TGTGCCAGCAGCTCAACAGGGGGTCGCTCTGGGGCCAACATCCTGACTTTC
TRBV7-6	14	.	.	TRBJ2-7	CASSPRDLSYEQYF	TGTGCCAGCAGCCCCCGGGATCTTTCCTACGAGCAGTACTTC
TRBV18	16	TRBD1	.	TRBJ1-4	CASSPREGTVTEKLFF	TGTGCCAGCTCACCGCGCGAAGGGACAGTCACTGAAAAACTGTTTTTT
TRBV29-1	14	.	.	TRBJ2-2	CSVGTGTTAGELFF	TGCAGCGTCGGAACAGGGACCACCGCCGGGGAGCTGTTTTTT
TRBV4-1	14	TRBD2	once	TRBJ2-1	CASSGTSGDNEQFF	TGCGCCAGCAGCGGGACTAGCGGAGACAATGAGCAGTTCTTC
TRBV11-3	16	.	.	TRBJ2-7	CASSLSYGTDDYEQYF	TGTGCCAGCAGTCTTTCGTACGGGACCGACGACTACGAGCAGTACTTC
TRBV7-9	14	.	.	TRBJ2-3	CASSLDTGADTQYF	TGTGCCAGCAGCCTAGATACGGGCGCAGATACGCAGTATTTT
TRBV3-1/TRBV3-2	12	.	once	TRBJ1-1	CASSQATFEAFF	TGTGCCAGCAGCCAAGCTACGTTTGAAGCTTTCTTT
TRBV19	15	TRBD1	.	TRBJ2-3	CASKDTGGPTDTQYF	TGTGCCAGTAAAGACACAGGGGGACCCACAGATACGCAGTATTTT
TRBV5-1	15	TRBD2	once	TRBJ2-1	CASSFSGGSYNEQFF	TGCGCCAGCAGCTTTAGCGGGGGGAGCTACAATGAGCAGTTCTTC
TRBV9	15	.	few	TRBJ2-5	CASSVAVGSQETQYF	TGTGCCAGCAGCGTAGCTGTGGGCAGCCAAGAGACCCAGTACTTC
TRBV6-1	14	.	few	TRBJ1-2	CASSDPGQSDGYTF	TGTGCCAGCAGTGATCCAGGACAGAGCGATGGCTACACCTTC